The T cell receptor beta chain described here comes from a study of Ad26.COV2.S vaccination and SARS-CoV-2 variants. Study summary: Donor got 5x10^10 or 1x10^11 viral particles of Ad26.COV2.S. Points from the study as a whole: Reportedly, after vaccination the spike-specific CD8+ and CD4+ T cell responses displayed substantial breadth.

With V trimmed by 4 bases and J by 2 bases, 13 bases remained unmatched. Germline V lookup: CDR1 LGHDT, CDR2 YNNKEL (reference sequence). The CDR3 consists of 18 residues. Treatment: about 20 received Ad26.COV2.S at low or high dose, single or two shots; 5 received placebo; per-sample allocation not given. On day 63 after the first injection, vaccine and placebo recipients gave samples. Donor was an adult aged 18-55 years in Boston. The administered vaccine (an Ad26 vector) expressed Wuhan-strain SARS-CoV-2 spike. Points on this clone: The antigen remains undetermined.

Assay used: immunoSEQ multiplex PCR; TCRdb lists only in-frame clones, some missing. The sample has about 320,000 clones; about nine tenths are singletons. The V gene is TRBV3-1 (or the pseudogene TRBV3-2), the J gene TRBJ1-4, with TRBD1 matching 7 bases. This TCR was recovered from a person aged 18-60 years who received the Ad26.COV2.S COVID-19 vaccine or a placebo. The sequences come from peripheral blood, collected in a trial of Ad26.COV2.S vaccine versus placebo. Here the CDR3 reads CASSPTGFVSMTNEKLFF. In nucleotides, the CDR3 is TGTGCCAGCAGCCCGACAGGGTTCGTTAGTATGACTAATGAAAAACTGTTTTTT.